Presented here are 7 T cell receptor beta chains from one specimen sequenced in a study of blood T cell repertoires in COVID-19. Sequencing used immunoSEQ multiplex PCR; TCRdb keeps in-frame clones, though not all of them. The sample has 92,000 or so clones; roughly 70% are singletons. The sample comprised peripheral blood. The receptors were sampled from a woman aged 80 or older with acute or convalescent COVID-19.

This clone appeared many times. The chain uses TRBV4-1 and TRBJ1-1, with 9 bases matching TRBD1. V lost 2 bases to trimming and J lost 4 bases; unmatched junction nucleotides: 8. Germline V gene lookup returns CDR1 MGHRA and CDR2 YSYEKL. CDR3 size: 16 residues. CDR3 in amino acids: CASSQKGQGLITEAFF. The CDR3 bases are TGCGCCAGCAGCCAAAAGGGACAGGGTCTTATCACTGAAGCTTTCTTT.

A note on this clone: A read error is likely here: a far larger clone is one base away. Other DNA sequences within the sample encode an identical CDR3. The CDR3 sequence: CASSLGQGYGYTF. For the CDR3, the DNA is TGTGCCAGCAGCTTAGGACAGGGGTATGGCTACACCTTC. The gene calls are TRBV7-2 and TRBJ1-2; 8 nucleotides agree with TRBD1. Trimming removed 1 base from V and 5 bases from J; junction bases left unmatched: 0. Germline V gene sequence: CDR1 SGHTA, CDR2 FQGNSA. The CDR3 is 13 residues long.

V is TRBV9 and J is TRBJ1-2; maybe TRBD1 (6 bases). CDR1 is SGDLS, CDR2 YYNGEE, per germline. The CDR3 runs 13 residues. Trimming pared 0 bases from V and 8 bases from J, leaving 11 bases between. In DNA form, the CDR3 reads TGTGCCAGCAGCGTAGTTTCAGGGGAAGGCTACACCTTC. It specifies CASSVVSGEGYTF.

The chain couples TRBV7-9 to TRBJ2-2; D may be TRBD2 (6 bases). With 4 bases removed from V and 5 bases from J, the gap between germline ends came to 14 bases. This CDR3 has 15 residues. Per germline, CDR1 SEHNR and CDR2 FQNEAQ (reference sequence). The CDR3 is CASSSSRAGTGELFF. The CDR3 nucleotides are TGTGCCAGCAGCTCTAGCCGGGCGGGGACCGGGGAGCTGTTTTTT.

The chain links TRBV30 to TRBJ2-5; 7 nucleotides align to TRBD2. There are 15 residues in the CDR3. J gave up 2 bases and V 1 base, and 7 bases lay outside the gene matches. Germline V CDR1 and CDR2: GTSNPN, SVGIG (reference sequence). The CDR3 nucleotides are TGTGCCTGGAGTGCTGGCGGGGGAATACAAGAGACCCAGTACTTC. This gives the protein CAWSAGGGIQETQYF.

This clone was counted only a few times. The CDR3 protein is CASSLGLPHYEQYF. Written as DNA, the CDR3 is TGCGCCAGCAGTCTTGGACTCCCCCACTACGAGCAGTACTTC. The chain employs TRBV23-1 and TRBJ2-7; maybe TRBD2 (5 bases). TRBV23-1 is treated as an ORF (open reading frame) with a function not yet certain. The ends were cut back, 4 bases at V and 3 bases at J, with 13 bases in the middle. The CDR3 sequence is 14 residues long.

The V call is TRBV4-2, the J call TRBJ1-1, with 8 bases matching TRBD1. V was clipped by 3 bases and J by 3 bases; unmatched bases: 3. CDR1 and CDR2 from the germline V gene are LGHNA and YNFKEQ. The CDR3 loop spans 14 amino acids. The CDR3, as DNA: TGTGCCAGCAGCCAGGGACAGGCGGACACTGAAGCTTTCTTT. Translation gives CASSQGQADTEAFF.